The clone carrying this TCR beta chain was seen repeatedly, ten times or more. Germline V gene data show CDR1 as MNHNS and CDR2 as SASEGT. The V segment lost 6 bases and the J segment 8 bases; nucleotides outside the gene matches: 13. This CDR3 has 15 amino acids. The sample belongs to a study of identical twins. A universal primer site was added by template switching, and unique molecular identifiers were carried by the cDNA. TCRdb independently ran MiXCR on the 5' RACE reads; one entry per CDR3 protein. The sample lists roughly 200,000 distinct CDR3 sequences, more than 15% occurring once. These data were likewise used in another study, on T cells expressing NK-cell markers.

The sample taken for sequencing was CD8+ T cells sorted from blood. The receptor was derived from a woman younger than 30 in good health. The chain has TRBV6-1 and TRBJ1-2, with 9 bases identical to TRBD1. DNA for the CDR3: TGTGCCAGCAGAACAGGGGGCCAGGAGTCTGACGGCTACACCTTC. Protein product: CASRTGGQESDGYTF.